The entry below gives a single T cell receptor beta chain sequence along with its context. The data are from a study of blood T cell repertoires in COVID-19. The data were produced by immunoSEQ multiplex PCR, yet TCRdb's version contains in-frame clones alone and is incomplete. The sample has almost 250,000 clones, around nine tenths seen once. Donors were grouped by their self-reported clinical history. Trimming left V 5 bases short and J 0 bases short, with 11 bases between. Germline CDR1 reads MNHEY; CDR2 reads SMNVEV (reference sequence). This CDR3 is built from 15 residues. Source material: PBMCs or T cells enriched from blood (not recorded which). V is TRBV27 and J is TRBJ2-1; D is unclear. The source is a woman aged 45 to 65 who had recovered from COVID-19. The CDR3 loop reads CASSPLRSSYNEQFF. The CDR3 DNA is TGTGCCAGCAGTCCACTGAGGTCCTCCTACAATGAGCAGTTCTTC.